There are a few counts of the clone carrying this T cell receptor (beta chain). The data originate from a study of blood T cells in healthy people across ages. It was with a sample-barcoded 5' primer and a J-beta primer mix that a second PCR of roughly 7 to 11 cycles was run. One entry per CDR3 protein, called by TCRdb with MiXCR from the 5' RACE reads. This table holds around 1,700,000 distinct CDR3 sequences, roughly 27% found once. The V gene end was trimmed by 5 bases and the J gene end by 6 bases; junction bases not matched to a gene: 4. CDR3 length: 15 residues. Germline CDR1 is SGHTA and CDR2 is FQGNSA.

The V gene is TRBV7-2, the J gene TRBJ2-3; TRBD2 matches at 14 bases. Material: blood. The sequence derives from a woman between 25 and 40 years old in good health. CDR3 bases: TGTGCCAGCAGCCCCAGACTAGCGGGGGGGGATACGCAGTATTTT. Translated, it gives CASSPRLAGGDTQYF.